This passage covers 12 T cell receptor beta chains from one sample sequenced in a study of T cells expressing NK-cell markers. TCRdb re-called the 5' RACE reads and gives one entry per CDR3 protein, without DNA. The sample totals 550,000 to 600,000 distinct CDR3 sequences; its top ten clones hold roughly 3.6%. The sequencing sample was made of blood T cells: a sorted CD56 or NKG2C T cell subset, CD4+ or CD8+ T cells, or bulk PBMC T cells (not recorded which). These TCRs come from a young man in good health.

The chain combines TRBV3-1 with TRBJ2-6; absent DNA, TCRdb's TRBD1 call cannot be checked. The CDR3 totals 14 residues. CDR1 LGHDT and CDR2 YNNKEL come from the germline V gene (reference sequence). CDR3 loop: CASSHRAGANVLTF.

Here the CDR3 reads CASSYAAGLQFF. V gene TRBV6-2 or TRBV6-3 combines with J gene TRBJ2-1; TCRdb reports TRBD2, a call that lacks DNA to check it against. There are 12 residues in the CDR3. Germline V gives CDR1 MNHEY, CDR2 SVGEGT.

The CDR3 here is CSATYRVGFYNEQFF. This chain uses TRBV20-1 with TRBJ2-1; TCRdb indicates TRBD1, and absent DNA this call remains unverified. Germline V CDR1 and CDR2: DFQATT, SNEGSKA (reference sequence). CDR3 length: 15 residues.

The chain is built from TRBV28 and TRBJ1-2; TCRdb outputs TRBD1, but without DNA this stays unchecked. The CDR3 is 13 residues long. CDR1 and CDR2 from the germline V gene are MDHEN and SYDVKM. CDR3: CASTAGGVYGYTF.

The V call is TRBV12-3 or TRBV12-4, the J call TRBJ2-2. This CDR3 is 15 amino acids long. The CDR3 spells CASGKGRINTGELFF.

The CDR3 protein is CASSLQDRGDEQFF. The chain combines TRBV5-1 with TRBJ2-1; TCRdb's D call of TRBD1 is untestable without DNA. Germline CDR1 SGHRS, CDR2 YFSETQ. This CDR3 has 14 residues.

The chain carries TRBV27 and TRBJ2-7; with no DNA, the TCRdb D assignment of TRBD2 cannot be verified. CDR3 length: 15 amino acids. Germline values: CDR1 MNHEY, CDR2 SMNVEV (reference sequence). CDR3 region: CASSLSVLANNEQYF.

The chain is built from TRBV5-1 and TRBJ1-2; TCRdb reports TRBD1, a call that lacks DNA to check it against. Germline CDR1 is SGHRS and CDR2 is YFSETQ. The CDR3 is 14 residues long. The CDR3 loop reads CASSLAGTDYGYTF.

The rearrangement uses TRBV20-1 and TRBJ2-3; the D call from TCRdb, TRBD2, cannot be confirmed without DNA. CDR1 DFQATT and CDR2 SNEGSKA come from the germline V gene (reference sequence). CDR3 length equals 14 residues. The CDR3 spells CSATLSGRIDTQYF.

The chain combines TRBV7-8 with TRBJ2-7. Germline V CDR1 and CDR2: SGHVS, FQNEAQ. The CDR3 has 12 amino acids. The CDR3 reads CASSSNLLAQYF.

The chain links TRBV9 to TRBJ1-4; TCRdb outputs TRBD1, but without DNA this stays unchecked. This CDR3 comprises 14 residues. The germline gives CDR1 SGDLS, CDR2 YYNGEE. The CDR3 reads CASSAGQGSEKLFF.

The chain combines TRBV11-2 with TRBJ2-1; there is no DNA to check the TCRdb D call of TRBD1. Germline-derived CDR1 and CDR2 are SGHAT and FQNNGV. The CDR3 length is 16 residues. Here the CDR3 reads CASSLFGSRGYNEQFF.